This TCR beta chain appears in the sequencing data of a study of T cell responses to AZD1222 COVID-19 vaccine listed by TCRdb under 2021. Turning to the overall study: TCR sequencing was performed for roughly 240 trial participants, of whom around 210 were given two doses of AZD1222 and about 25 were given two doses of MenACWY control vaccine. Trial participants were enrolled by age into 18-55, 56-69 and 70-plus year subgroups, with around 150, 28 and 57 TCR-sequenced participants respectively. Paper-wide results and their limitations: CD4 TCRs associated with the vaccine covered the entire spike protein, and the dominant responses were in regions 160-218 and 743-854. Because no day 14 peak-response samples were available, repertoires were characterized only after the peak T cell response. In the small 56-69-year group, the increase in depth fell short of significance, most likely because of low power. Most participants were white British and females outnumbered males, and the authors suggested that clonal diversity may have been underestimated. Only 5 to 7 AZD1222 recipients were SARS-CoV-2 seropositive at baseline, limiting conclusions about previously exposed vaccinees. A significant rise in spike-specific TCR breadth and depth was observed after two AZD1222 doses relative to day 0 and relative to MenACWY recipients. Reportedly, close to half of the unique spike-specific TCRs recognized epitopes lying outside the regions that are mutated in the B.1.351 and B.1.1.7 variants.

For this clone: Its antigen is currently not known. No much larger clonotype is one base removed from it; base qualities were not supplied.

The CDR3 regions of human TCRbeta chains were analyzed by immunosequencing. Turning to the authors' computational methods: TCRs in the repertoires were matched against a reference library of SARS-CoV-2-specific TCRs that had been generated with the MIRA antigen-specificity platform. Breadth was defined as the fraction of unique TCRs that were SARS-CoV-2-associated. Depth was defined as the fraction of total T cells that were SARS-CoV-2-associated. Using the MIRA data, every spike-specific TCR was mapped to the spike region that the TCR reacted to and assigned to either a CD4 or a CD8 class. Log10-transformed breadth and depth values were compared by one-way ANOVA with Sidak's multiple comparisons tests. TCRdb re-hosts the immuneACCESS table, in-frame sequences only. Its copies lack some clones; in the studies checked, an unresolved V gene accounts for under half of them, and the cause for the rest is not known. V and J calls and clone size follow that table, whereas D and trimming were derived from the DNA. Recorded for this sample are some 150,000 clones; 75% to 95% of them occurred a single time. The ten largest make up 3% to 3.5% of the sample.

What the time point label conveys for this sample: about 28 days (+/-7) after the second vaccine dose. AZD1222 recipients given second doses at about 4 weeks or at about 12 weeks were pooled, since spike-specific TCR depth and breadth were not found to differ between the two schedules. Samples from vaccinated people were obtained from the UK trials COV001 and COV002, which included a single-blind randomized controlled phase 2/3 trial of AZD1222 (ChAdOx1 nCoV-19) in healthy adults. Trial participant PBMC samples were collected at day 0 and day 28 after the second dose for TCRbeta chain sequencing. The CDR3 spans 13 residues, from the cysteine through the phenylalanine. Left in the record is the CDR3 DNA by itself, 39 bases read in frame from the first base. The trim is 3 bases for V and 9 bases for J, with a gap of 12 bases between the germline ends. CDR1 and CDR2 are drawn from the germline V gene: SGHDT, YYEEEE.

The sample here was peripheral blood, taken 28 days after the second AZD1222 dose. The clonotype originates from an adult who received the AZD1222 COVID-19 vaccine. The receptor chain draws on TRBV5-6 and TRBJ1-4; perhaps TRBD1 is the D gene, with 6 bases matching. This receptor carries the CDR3 CASSSQGQQKLFF. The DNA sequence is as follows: TGTGCCAGCAGCTCCCAGGGGCAGCAAAAACTGTTTTTT.